A selection of T cell receptor beta chains follows, all from one sample in a study of blood T cell repertoires in COVID-19. This table comes from immunoSEQ multiplex PCR, and its TCRdb copy is limited to in-frame clones, with some not included. The profile shows a few hundred thousand clones, approximately 87% of them singletons. The sequenced sample was peripheral blood. The source of these receptors is a woman aged 50 to 60 with acute or convalescent COVID-19. Each CDR3 is given with its conserved first and last residue. Fields, in order: V gene, D gene, clone size, J gene, CDR3 protein, CDR3 DNA. A D gene is named only where the DNA matches it firmly. Clone size is not always given. Where it is, it says once, few, many or a class for expanded clones.

>TRBV6-5|TRBD1|NA|TRBJ1-5
CASNRGMGQPQHF
TGTGCCAGCAACAGGGGGATGGGTCAGCCCCAGCATTTT
>TRBV5-1|NA|NA|TRBJ1-2
CASSLEGGYGYTF
TGCGCCAGCAGCTTGGAAGGGGGTTATGGCTACACCTTC
>TRBV29-1|NA|NA|TRBJ1-1
CSVGGGEAFF
TGCAGCGTTGGGGGGGGTGAAGCTTTCTTT
>TRBV29-1|TRBD2|few|TRBJ2-1
CSAYLAGGNHEQFF
TGCAGCGCATATCTAGCGGGGGGCAACCATGAGCAGTTCTTC
>TRBV7-6|NA|NA|TRBJ2-6
CASSPEAGANVLTF
TGTGCCAGCAGCCCGGAGGCTGGGGCCAACGTCCTGACTTTC
>TRBV11-2|TRBD2|NA|TRBJ2-7
CASSLRASGGYEQYF
TGTGCCAGCAGCTTAAGGGCTAGCGGGGGCTACGAGCAGTACTTC
>TRBV6-6|TRBD1|NA|TRBJ2-1
CASSRQGSYNEQFF
TGTGCCAGCAGCCGACAGGGTTCCTACAATGAGCAGTTCTTC
>TRBV29-1|NA|NA|TRBJ2-6
CSVATGANVLTF
TGCAGCGTTGCTACTGGGGCCAACGTCCTGACTTTC
>TRBV6-2/TRBV6-3|NA|NA|TRBJ2-1
CASSYPGGGGRDEQFF
TGTGCCAGCAGTTACCCCGGGGGCGGGGGCAGGGATGAGCAGTTCTTC
>TRBV3-1/TRBV3-2|NA|NA|TRBJ2-5
CASSPRAALGETQYF
TGTGCCAGCAGCCCCAGGGCAGCGCTGGGGGAGACCCAGTACTTC
>TRBV15|NA|NA|TRBJ1-1
CATSRAILQSQAFF
TGTGCCACCAGCAGAGCCATCTTACAGTCTCAAGCTTTCTTT
>TRBV28|NA|NA|TRBJ1-2
CASSPAGWYGYTF
TGTGCCAGCAGTCCGGCGGGCTGGTATGGCTACACCTTC
>TRBV2|TRBD1|NA|TRBJ2-3
CASPGGGTDTQYF
TGTGCCAGCCCAGGGGGTGGCACAGATACGCAGTATTTT
>TRBV29-1|NA|NA|TRBJ2-5
CSVLTANQETQYF
TGCAGCGTCCTGACAGCTAACCAAGAGACCCAGTACTTC
>TRBV11-2|NA|NA|TRBJ2-7
CASSLDLYEQYF
TGTGCCAGCAGCTTAGATCTCTACGAGCAGTACTTC
>TRBV7-2|TRBD1|NA|TRBJ2-7
CASTEADRAIGEQYF
TGTGCCAGCACCGAAGCTGACAGGGCCATCGGCGAGCAGTACTTC
>TRBV5-1|NA|NA|TRBJ2-5
CASSWRGRAETQYF
TGCGCCAGCAGCTGGAGGGGGCGCGCAGAGACCCAGTACTTC
>TRBV18|TRBD1|NA|TRBJ1-3
CASSPQGQPSSGNTIYF
TGTGCCAGCTCACCACAGGGACAGCCGAGCTCTGGAAACACCATATATTTT
>TRBV4-3|TRBD2|NA|TRBJ2-3
CASSQELAGSGTDTQYF
TGCGCCAGCAGCCAAGAGCTAGCGGGAAGCGGCACAGATACGCAGTATTTT
>TRBV10-2|TRBD2|NA|TRBJ2-1
CASSGTSVNNEQFF
TGCGCCAGCTCCGGGACTAGCGTTAACAATGAGCAGTTCTTC
>TRBV20-1|TRBD1|NA|TRBJ1-5
CSASTYGTADSNQPQHF
TGCAGTGCTAGTACATACGGGACAGCGGATAGCAATCAGCCCCAGCATTTT
>TRBV5-6|NA|NA|TRBJ1-1
CASSLTGSGTEAFF
TGTGCCAGCAGCTTGACAGGGTCTGGCACTGAAGCTTTCTTT
>TRBV6-5|NA|NA|TRBJ1-6
CASSRRGVVQTLHF
TGTGCCAGCAGTCGACGGGGGGTAGTCCAGACCCTCCACTTT
>TRBV6-2/TRBV6-3|NA|NA|TRBJ2-2
CASSYSITNTGELFF
TGTGCCAGCAGTTACTCCATCACGAACACCGGGGAGCTGTTTTTT
>TRBV14|TRBD2|NA|TRBJ2-2
CASSLLAGANTGELFF
TGTGCCAGCAGCTTACTAGCGGGAGCGAACACCGGGGAGCTGTTTTTT
>TRBV3-1/TRBV3-2|TRBD2|NA|TRBJ2-3
CASSLSGRGSDTQYF
TGTGCCAGCAGCCTAAGCGGGAGGGGCTCAGATACGCAGTATTTT
>TRBV5-8|NA|NA|TRBJ2-6
CASSLDQANVLTF
TGTGCCAGCAGCCTAGACCAGGCCAACGTCCTGACTTTC
>TRBV11-3|TRBD2|NA|TRBJ2-5
CASSPTLRGGETQYF
TGTGCCAGCAGCCCCACCCTTAGGGGAGGGGAGACCCAGTACTTC
>TRBV19|TRBD1|NA|TRBJ1-2
CASSILPGQGPYGYTF
TGTGCCAGTAGTATTCTTCCGGGACAGGGTCCCTATGGCTACACCTTC
>TRBV6-5|TRBD1|NA|TRBJ1-6
CASRRGQGYSPLHF
TGTGCCAGCAGGAGGGGACAGGGATATTCACCCCTCCACTTT
>TRBV19|TRBD2|NA|TRBJ2-5
CASSTAPLAGEVGTQYF
TGTGCCAGTAGTACCGCCCCACTAGCGGGAGAAGTGGGGACCCAGTACTTC
>TRBV5-1|NA|NA|TRBJ1-2
CASSPDSNYGYTF
TGCGCCAGCAGCCCGGACAGTAACTATGGCTACACCTTC
>TRBV5-1|NA|NA|TRBJ1-3
CASSFGDGVAGNTIYF
TGCGCCAGCAGCTTTGGTGACGGGGTTGCAGGAAACACCATATATTTT
>TRBV18|NA|NA|TRBJ2-1
CASPHRRGAYNEQFF
TGTGCCAGCCCTCACCGGCGGGGAGCATACAATGAGCAGTTCTTC
>TRBV6-6|TRBD1|few|TRBJ1-5
CASTPRQGNQPQHF
TGTGCCAGCACCCCACGACAGGGGAACCAGCCCCAGCATTTT
>TRBV5-5|NA|NA|TRBJ2-7
CASSLGSGYSYEQYF
TGTGCCAGCAGCTTGGGTTCGGGTTACTCCTACGAGCAGTACTTC
>TRBV9|NA|NA|TRBJ2-1
CASSRVGGWDNEQFF
TGTGCCAGCAGCCGAGTAGGGGGATGGGACAATGAGCAGTTCTTC
>TRBV7-2|NA|NA|TRBJ1-5
CASSPQGGNQPQHF
TGTGCCAGCAGCCCCCAGGGCGGTAATCAGCCCCAGCATTTT
>TRBV27|NA|NA|TRBJ2-7
CATQGLADSYEQYF
TGTGCCACCCAGGGGCTAGCGGATTCCTACGAGCAGTACTTC
>TRBV10-3|TRBD2|NA|TRBJ2-3
CAIRAGTSDADTQYF
TGTGCCATCAGAGCCGGGACTAGCGACGCAGATACGCAGTATTTT
>TRBV7-2|TRBD1|once|TRBJ1-2
CASSVDREDRGYTF
TGTGCCAGCAGCGTTGACAGGGAGGATCGGGGCTACACCTTC
>TRBV18|NA|NA|TRBJ2-5
CASSPGGGEETQYF
TGTGCCAGCTCACCAGGCGGGGGCGAGGAGACCCAGTACTTC
>TRBV29-1|NA|NA|TRBJ1-1
CSAEAKTGAFF
TGCAGCGCCGAGGCCAAGACGGGGGCTTTCTTT
>TRBV2|TRBD1|NA|TRBJ1-2
CASSRDSATYGYTF
TGTGCCAGCAGTCGGGACAGCGCAACCTATGGCTACACCTTC
>TRBV5-4|NA|few|TRBJ2-3
CASSPEVGGTDTQYF
TGTGCCAGCAGCCCAGAGGTGGGTGGGACAGATACGCAGTATTTT
>TRBV7-2|TRBD2|NA|TRBJ2-1
CASSFSGTPYNEQFF
TGTGCCAGCAGTTTTAGCGGGACACCTTACAATGAGCAGTTCTTC